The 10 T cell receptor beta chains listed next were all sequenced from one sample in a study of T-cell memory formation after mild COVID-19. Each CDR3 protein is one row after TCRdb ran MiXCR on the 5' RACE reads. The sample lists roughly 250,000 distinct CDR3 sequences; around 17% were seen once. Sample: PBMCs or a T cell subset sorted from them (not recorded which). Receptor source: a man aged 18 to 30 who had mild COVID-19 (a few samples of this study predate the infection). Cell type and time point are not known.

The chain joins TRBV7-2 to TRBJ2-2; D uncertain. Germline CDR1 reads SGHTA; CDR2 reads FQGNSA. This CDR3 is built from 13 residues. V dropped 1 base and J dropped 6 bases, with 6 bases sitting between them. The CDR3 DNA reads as TGTGCCAGCAGCTTAGACCGTCCCGGGGAGCTGTTTTTT. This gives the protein CASSLDRPGELFF.

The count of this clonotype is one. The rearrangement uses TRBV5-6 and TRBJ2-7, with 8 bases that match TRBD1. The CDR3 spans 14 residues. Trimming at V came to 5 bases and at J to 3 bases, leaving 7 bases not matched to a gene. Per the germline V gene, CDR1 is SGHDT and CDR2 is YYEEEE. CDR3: CASRLQGVGYEQYV. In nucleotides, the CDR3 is TGTGCCAGCAGACTACAGGGGGTTGGCTACGAGCAGTACGTC.

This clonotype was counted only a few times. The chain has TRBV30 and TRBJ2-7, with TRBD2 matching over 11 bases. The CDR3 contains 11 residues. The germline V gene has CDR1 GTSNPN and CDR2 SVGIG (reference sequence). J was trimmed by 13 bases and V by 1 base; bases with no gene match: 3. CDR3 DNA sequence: TGTGCCTGGAGTGCTAGCGGGGGGCAATACTTC. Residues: CAWSASGGQYF.

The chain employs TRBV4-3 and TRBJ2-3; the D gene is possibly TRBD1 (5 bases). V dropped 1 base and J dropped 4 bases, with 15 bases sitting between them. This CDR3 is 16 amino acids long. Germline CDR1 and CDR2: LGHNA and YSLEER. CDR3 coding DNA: TGCGCCAGCAGCCAAGGATCAGGGCAGTACCCAGATACGCAGTATTTT. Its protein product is CASSQGSGQYPDTQYF.

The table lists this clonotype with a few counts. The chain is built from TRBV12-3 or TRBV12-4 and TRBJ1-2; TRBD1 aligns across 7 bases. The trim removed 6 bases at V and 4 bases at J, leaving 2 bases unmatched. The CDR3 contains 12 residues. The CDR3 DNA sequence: TGTGCCAGCAGGGGGGACAGCTATGGCTACACCTTC. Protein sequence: CASRGDSYGYTF.

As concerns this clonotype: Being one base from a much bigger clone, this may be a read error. As DNA, the CDR3 is TGTGCCAGCAGGTCCGGGAAGGACTATGGCTACACCTTC. Protein product: CASRSGKDYGYTF. This sequence joins TRBV7-9 and TRBJ1-2; D is undetermined. Germline V gene lookup returns CDR1 SEHNR and CDR2 FQNEAQ (reference sequence). The CDR3 sequence is 13 residues long. V dropped 6 bases and J dropped 3 bases, with 11 bases sitting between them.

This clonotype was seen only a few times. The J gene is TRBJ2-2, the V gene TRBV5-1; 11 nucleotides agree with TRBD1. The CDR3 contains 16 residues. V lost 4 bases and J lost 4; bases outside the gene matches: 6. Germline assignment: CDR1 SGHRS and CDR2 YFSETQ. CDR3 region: CASSRTGGGGTGELFF. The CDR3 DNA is TGCGCCAGCAGCCGGACAGGGGGCGGCGGCACCGGGGAGCTGTTTTTT.

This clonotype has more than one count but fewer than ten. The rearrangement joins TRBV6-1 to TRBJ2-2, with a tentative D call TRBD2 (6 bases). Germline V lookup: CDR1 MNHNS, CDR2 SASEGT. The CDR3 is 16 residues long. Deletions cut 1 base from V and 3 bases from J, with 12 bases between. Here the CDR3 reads CASSEEGGVYTGELFF. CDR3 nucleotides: TGTGCCAGCAGTGAAGAAGGAGGGGTGTACACCGGGGAGCTGTTTTTT.

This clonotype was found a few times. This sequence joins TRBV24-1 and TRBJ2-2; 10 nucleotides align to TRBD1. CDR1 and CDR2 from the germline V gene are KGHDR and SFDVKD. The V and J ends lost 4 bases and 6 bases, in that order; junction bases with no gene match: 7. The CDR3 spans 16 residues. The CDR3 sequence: CATSESRTGGPGELFF. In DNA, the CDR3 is TGTGCCACCAGTGAGTCCCGGACAGGGGGTCCCGGGGAGCTGTTTTTT.

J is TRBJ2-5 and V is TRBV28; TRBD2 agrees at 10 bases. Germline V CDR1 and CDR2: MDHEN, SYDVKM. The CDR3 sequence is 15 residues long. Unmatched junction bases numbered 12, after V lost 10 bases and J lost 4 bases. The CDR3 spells CATQSLAGGRETQYF. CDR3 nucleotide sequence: TGTGCCACCCAGAGCTTAGCGGGGGGCCGAGAGACCCAGTACTTC.